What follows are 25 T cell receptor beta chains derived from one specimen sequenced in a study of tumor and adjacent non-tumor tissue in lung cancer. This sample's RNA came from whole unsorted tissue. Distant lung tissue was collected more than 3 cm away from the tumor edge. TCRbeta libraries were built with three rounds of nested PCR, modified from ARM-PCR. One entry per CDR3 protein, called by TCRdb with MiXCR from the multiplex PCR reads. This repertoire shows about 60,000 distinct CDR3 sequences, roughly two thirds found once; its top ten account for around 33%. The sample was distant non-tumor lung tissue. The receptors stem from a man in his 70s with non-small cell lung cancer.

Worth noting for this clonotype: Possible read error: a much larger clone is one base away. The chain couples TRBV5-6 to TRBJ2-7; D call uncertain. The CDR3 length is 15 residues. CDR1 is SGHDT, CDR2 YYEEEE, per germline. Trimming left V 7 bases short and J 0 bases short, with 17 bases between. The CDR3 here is CASCFVQSGSYEQYF. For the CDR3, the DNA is TGTGCCAGCTGTTTCGTTCAGTCGGGCTCCTACGAGCAGTACTTC. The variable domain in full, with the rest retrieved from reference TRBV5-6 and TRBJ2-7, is DAGVTQSPTHLIKTRGQQVTLRCSPKSGHDTVSWYQQALGQGPQFIFQYYEEEERQRGNFPDRFSGHQFPNYSSELNVNALLLGDSALYLCASCFVQSGSYEQYFGPGTRLTVT.

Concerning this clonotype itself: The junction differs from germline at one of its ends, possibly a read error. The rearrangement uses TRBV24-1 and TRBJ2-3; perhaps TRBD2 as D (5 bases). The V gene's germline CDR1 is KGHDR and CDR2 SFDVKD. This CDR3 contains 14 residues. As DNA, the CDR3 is TGTACCACCCGAGGACTCGGAGATACAGATACGCAGTATTTT. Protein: CTTRGLGDTDTQYF.

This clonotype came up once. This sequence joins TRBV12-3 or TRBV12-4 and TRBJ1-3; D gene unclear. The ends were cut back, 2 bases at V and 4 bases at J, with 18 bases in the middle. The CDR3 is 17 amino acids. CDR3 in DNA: TGTGCCAGCAGTTTAAAGTCCGGAACAGAGTACGGAAACACCATATATTTT. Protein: CASSLKSGTEYGNTIYF.

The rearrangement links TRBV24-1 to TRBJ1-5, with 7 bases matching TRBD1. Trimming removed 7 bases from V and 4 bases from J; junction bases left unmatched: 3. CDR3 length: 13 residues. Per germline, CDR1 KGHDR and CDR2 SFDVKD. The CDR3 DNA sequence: TGTGCCACCAGGACGGGACAGAATCAGCCCCAGCATTTT. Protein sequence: CATRTGQNQPQHF.

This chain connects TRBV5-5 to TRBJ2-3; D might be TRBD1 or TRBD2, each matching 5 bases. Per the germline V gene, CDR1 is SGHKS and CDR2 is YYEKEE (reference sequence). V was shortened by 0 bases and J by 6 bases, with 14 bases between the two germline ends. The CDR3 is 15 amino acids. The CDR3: CASSLGGTPRDTQYF. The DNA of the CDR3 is TGTGCCAGCAGCTTGGGTGGGACGCCTAGGGATACGCAGTATTTT.

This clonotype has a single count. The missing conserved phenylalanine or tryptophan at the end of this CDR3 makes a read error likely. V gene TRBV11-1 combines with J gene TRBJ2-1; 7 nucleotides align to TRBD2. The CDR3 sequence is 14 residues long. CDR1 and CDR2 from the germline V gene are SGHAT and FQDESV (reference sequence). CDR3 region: CTSSPLADSNEQFS. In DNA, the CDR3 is TGTACCAGCAGCCCGCTAGCGGACTCGAATGAGCAGTTCTCC.

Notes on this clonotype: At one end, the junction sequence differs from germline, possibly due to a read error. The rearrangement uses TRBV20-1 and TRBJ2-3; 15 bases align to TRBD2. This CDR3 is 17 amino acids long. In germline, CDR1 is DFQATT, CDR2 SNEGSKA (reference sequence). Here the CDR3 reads CSARDTGTSGRTDMQYF. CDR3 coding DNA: TGCAGTGCTAGAGATACTGGGACTAGCGGGAGGACAGATATGCAGTATTTT.

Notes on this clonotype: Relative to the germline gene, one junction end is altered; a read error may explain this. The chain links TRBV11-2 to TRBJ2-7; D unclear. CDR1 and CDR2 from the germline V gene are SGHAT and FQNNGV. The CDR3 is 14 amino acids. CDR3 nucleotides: TGTGCCAGCAGCCTAGGAGACATAAACTACGAGCAGTATTTC. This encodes CASSLGDINYEQYF.

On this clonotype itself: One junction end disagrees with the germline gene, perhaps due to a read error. The CDR3 nucleotides are TGCAGCGCGGATCCCAGCGGGTACAATGGGCAGTTCTTC. Translation: CSADPSGYNGQFF. This sequence joins TRBV29-1 and TRBJ2-1; D is perhaps TRBD2 (6 bases). In germline, CDR1 is SQVTM, CDR2 ANQGSEA. The CDR3 is 13 amino acids.

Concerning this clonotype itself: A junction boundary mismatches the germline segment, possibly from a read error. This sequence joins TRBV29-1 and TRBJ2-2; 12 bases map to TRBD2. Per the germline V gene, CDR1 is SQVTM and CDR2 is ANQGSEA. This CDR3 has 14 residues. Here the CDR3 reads CSAWTSGTAGEQFF. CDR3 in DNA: TGCAGCGCCTGGACTAGCGGGACCGCCGGGGAGCAGTTTTTT.

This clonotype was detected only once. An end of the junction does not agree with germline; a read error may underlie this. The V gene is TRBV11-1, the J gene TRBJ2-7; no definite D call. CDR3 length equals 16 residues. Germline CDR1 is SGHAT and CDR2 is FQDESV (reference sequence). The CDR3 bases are TGTGTCAGCAACTTAGGACCGGGCGCGAACTCCTTCGAGCAGTACTTC. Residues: CVSNLGPGANSFEQYF.

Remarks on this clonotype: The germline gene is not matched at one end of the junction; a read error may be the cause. The CDR3 DNA follows: TGTGCCAGGAGTGTACAGAGTGGTCGTGAGACCCAGTACTTC. Its protein product is CARSVQSGRETQYF. The rearrangement links TRBV30 to TRBJ2-5; unclear D gene. The CDR3 consists of 14 residues. Germline V gene data show CDR1 as GTSNPN and CDR2 as SVGIG (reference sequence).

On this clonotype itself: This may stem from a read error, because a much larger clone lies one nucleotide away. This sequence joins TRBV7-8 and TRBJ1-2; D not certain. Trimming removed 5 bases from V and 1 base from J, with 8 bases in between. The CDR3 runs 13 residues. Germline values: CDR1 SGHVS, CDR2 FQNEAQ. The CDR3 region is CASSGDRNYGYTF. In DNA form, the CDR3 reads TGTGCCAGCAGCGGCGACCGTAACTATGGCTACACCTTC.

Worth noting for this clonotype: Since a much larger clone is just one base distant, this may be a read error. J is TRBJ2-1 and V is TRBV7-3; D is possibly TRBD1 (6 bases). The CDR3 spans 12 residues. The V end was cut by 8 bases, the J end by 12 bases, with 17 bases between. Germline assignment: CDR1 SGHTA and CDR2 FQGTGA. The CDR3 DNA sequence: TGTGCCAGCTGCGAACTGGGACAAGTGCAGTTCTTC. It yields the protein CASCELGQVQFF.

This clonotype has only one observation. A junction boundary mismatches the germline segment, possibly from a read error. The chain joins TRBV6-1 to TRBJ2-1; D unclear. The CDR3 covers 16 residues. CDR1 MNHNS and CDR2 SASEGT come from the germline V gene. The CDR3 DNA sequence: TGTGCCAGCGGTGAACGCGGCGGTGGGACCTACAATGAGCAGTTCTTC. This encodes CASGERGGGTYNEQFF.

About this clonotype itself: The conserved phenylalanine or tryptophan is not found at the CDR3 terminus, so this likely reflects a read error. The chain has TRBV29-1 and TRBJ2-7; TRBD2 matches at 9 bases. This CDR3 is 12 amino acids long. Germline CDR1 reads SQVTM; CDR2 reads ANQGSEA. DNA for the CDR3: TGCGGCGTTGAAATAGCGGGAGCTGAGCAGTACATC. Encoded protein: CGVEIAGAEQYI.

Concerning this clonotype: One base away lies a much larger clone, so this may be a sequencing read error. As DNA, the CDR3 is TGTGCCAGCAATTCCCGAGGACAGGGTAGCAATCAGCCCCAGCATTTT. Translation gives CASNSRGQGSNQPQHF. The chain uses TRBV12-3 or TRBV12-4 and TRBJ1-5; TRBD1 aligns across 8 bases. The CDR3 is made up of 16 amino acids. The ends lost 7 bases at V and 0 bases at J; junction bases unmatched: 8.

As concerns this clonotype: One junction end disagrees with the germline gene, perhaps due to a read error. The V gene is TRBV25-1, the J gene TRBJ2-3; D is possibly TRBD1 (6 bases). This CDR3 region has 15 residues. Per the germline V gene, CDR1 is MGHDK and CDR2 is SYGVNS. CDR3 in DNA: TGTGCCAGCAGTGAAGGGGGCGTGTACACAAATACGCAGTATTTT. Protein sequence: CASSEGGVYTNTQYF.

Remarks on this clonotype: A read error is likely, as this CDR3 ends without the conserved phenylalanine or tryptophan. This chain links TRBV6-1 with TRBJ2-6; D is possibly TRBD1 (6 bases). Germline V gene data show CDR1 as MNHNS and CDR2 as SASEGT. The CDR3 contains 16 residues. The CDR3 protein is CAGSAEDSSGADVLTI. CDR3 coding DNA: TGTGCCGGCAGTGCCGAGGACAGCTCTGGGGCCGACGTCCTGACTATC.

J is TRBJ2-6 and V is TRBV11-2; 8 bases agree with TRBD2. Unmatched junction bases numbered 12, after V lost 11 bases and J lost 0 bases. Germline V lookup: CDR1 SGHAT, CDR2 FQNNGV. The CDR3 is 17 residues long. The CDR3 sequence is CAGISREGSSGANVLTF. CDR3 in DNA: TGTGCCGGCATCTCCCGGGAGGGTAGCTCTGGGGCCAACGTCCTGACTTTC.

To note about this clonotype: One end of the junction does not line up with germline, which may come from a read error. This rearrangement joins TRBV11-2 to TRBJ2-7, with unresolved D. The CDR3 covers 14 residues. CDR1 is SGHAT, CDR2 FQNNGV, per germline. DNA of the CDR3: TGTGCTAGCAGCTTAGGAGTGAGAAACTACGAGCAGTATTTC. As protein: CASSLGVRNYEQYF.

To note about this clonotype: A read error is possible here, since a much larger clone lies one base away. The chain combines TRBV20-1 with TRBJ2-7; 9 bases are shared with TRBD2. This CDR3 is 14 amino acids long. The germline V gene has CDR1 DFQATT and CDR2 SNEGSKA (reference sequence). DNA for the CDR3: TGCAGTGTCCGGGGGCTAGCGGGAATCAGCGAGAAGTACTTC. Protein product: CSVRGLAGISEKYF.

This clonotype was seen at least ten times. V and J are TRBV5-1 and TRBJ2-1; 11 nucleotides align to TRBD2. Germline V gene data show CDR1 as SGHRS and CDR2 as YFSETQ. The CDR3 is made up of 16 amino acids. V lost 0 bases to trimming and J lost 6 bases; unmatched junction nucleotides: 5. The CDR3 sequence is CASSLELAGVRNEQFF. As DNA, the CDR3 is TGCGCCAGCAGCTTGGAACTAGCGGGAGTCCGCAATGAGCAGTTCTTC.

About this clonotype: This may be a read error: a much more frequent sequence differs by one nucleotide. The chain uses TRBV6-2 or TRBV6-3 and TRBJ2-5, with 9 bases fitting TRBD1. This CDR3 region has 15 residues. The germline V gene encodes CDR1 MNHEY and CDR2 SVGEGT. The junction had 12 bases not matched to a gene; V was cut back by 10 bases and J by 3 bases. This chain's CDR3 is CATSYRGRIKETQYF. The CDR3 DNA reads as TGTGCCACCAGCTACAGGGGGCGAATAAAAGAGACCCAGTACTTC.

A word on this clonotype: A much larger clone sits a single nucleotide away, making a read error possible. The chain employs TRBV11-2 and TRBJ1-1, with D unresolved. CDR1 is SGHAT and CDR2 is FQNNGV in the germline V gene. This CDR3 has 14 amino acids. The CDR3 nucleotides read TGTTCCAGCAGGCGACGACGAGGGTATACTGAAGCTTTCTTT. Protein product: CSSRRRRGYTEAFF.